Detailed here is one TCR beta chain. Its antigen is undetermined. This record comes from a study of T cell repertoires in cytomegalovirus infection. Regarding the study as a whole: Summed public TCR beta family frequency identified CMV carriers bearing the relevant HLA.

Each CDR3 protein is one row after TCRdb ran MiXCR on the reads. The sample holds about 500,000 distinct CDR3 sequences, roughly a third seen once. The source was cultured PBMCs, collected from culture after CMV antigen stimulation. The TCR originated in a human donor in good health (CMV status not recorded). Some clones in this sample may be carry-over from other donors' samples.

CDR3 loop: CASSPRRSSGGADTQYF. CDR3 nucleotide sequence: TGTGCCAGCAGCCCCCGCAGGTCGAGCGGGGGCGCAGATACGCAGTATTTT. The rearrangement links TRBV7-2 to TRBJ2-3; the match to TRBD2 covers 8 bases. With V trimmed by 5 bases and J by 4 bases, 14 bases remained unmatched. This CDR3 is 17 amino acids long. The germline V gene encodes CDR1 SGHTA and CDR2 FQGNSA. Using reference TRBV7-2 and TRBJ2-3 for the parts outside the CDR3, the full variable domain is GAGVSQSPSNKVTEKGKDVELRCDPISGHTALYWYRQSLGQGLEFLIYFQGNSAPDKSGLPSDRFSAERTGGSVSTLTIQRTQQEDSAVYLCASSPRRSSGGADTQYFGPGTRLTVL.